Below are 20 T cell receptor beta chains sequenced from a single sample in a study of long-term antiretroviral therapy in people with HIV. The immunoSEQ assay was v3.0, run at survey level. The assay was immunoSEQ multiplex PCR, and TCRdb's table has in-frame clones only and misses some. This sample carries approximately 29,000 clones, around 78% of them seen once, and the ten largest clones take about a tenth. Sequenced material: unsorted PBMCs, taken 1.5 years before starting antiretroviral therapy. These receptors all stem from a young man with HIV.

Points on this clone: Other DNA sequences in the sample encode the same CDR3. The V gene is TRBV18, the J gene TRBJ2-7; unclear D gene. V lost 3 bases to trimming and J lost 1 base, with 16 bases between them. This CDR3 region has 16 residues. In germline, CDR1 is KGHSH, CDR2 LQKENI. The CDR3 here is CASSPPDRATSYEQYF. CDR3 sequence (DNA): TGTGCCAGCTCACCGCCTGATAGGGCGACTTCCTACGAGCAGTACTTC.

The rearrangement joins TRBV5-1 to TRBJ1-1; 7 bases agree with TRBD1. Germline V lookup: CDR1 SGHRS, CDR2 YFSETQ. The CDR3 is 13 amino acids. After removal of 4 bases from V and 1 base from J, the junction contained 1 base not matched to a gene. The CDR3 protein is CASSGQENTEAFF. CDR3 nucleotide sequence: TGCGCCAGCAGCGGACAGGAGAACACTGAAGCTTTCTTT.

This chain's CDR3 is CASRTYRIGNTIYF. In nucleotides, the CDR3 is TGTGCCAGCAGAACCTACAGGATTGGAAACACCATATATTTT. The chain carries TRBV6-5 and TRBJ1-3; a weak D match, TRBD1 (5 bases). Germline CDR1 is MNHEY and CDR2 is SVGAGI. V lost 6 bases and J 3 bases, leaving 12 bases between the germline ends. The CDR3 is made up of 14 amino acids.

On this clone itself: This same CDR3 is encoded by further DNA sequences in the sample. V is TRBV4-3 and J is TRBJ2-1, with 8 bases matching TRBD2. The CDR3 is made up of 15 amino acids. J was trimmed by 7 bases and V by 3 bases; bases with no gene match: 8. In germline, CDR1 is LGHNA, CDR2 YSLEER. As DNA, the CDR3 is TGCGCCAGCAGCCAGGGGGCGGGAGGAAGAAATGAGCAGTTCTTC. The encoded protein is CASSQGAGGRNEQFF.

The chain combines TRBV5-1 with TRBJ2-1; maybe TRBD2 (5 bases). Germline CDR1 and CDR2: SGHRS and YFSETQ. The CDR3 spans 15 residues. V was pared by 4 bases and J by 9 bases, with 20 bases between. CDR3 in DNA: TGCGCCAGCAGCCCAGAAGGACTGGGGTACGGTGAGCAGTTCTTC. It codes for CASSPEGLGYGEQFF.

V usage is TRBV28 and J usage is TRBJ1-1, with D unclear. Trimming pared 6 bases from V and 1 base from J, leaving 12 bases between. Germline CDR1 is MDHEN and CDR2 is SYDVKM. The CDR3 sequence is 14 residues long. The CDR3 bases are TGTGCCAGCAGAGGCCCCGGCGAGAACACTGAAGCTTTCTTT. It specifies CASRGPGENTEAFF.

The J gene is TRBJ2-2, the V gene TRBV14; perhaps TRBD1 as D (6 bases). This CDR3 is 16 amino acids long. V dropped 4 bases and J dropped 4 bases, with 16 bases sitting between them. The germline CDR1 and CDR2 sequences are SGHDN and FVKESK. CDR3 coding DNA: TGTGCCAGCAGCCTCCCTCCAGGGGAAGGCACCGGGGAGCTGTTTTTT. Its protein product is CASSLPPGEGTGELFF.

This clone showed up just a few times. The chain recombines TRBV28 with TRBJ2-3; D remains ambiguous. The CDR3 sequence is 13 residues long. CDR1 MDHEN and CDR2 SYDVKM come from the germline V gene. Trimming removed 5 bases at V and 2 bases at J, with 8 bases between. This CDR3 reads CASSILLTDTQYF. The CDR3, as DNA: TGTGCCAGCAGTATCCTCCTCACAGATACGCAGTATTTT.

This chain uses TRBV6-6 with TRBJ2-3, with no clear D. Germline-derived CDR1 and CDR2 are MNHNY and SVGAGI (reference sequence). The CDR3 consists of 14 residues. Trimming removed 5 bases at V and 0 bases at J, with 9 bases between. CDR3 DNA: TGTGCCAGCAGTCTAGGCACTAGCACAGATACGCAGTATTTT. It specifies CASSLGTSTDTQYF.

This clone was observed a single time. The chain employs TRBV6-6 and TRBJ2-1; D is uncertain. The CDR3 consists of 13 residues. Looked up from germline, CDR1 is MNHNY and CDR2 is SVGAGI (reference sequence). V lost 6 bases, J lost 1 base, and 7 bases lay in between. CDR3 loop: CASSHDSYNEQFF. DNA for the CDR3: TGTGCCAGCAGCCATGATTCCTACAATGAGCAGTTCTTC.

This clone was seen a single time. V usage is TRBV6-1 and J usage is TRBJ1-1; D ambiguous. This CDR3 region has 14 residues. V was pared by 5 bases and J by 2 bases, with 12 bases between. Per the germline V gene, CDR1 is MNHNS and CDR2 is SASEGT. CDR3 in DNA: TGTGCCAGCAGTCCAGAAAGTCCTAACACTGAAGCTTTCTTT. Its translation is CASSPESPNTEAFF.

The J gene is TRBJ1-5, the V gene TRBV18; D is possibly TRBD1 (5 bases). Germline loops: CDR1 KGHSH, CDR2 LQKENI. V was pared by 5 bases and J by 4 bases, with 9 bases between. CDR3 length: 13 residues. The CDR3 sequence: CASSDGANQPQHF. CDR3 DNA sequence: TGTGCCAGCTCAGACGGGGCAAATCAGCCCCAGCATTTT. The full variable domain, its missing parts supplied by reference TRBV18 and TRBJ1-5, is NAGVMQNPRHLVRRRGQEARLRCSPMKGHSHVYWYRQLPEEGLKFMVYLQKENIIDESGMPKERFSAEFPKEGPSILRIQQVVRGDSAAYFCASSDGANQPQHFGDGTRLSIL.

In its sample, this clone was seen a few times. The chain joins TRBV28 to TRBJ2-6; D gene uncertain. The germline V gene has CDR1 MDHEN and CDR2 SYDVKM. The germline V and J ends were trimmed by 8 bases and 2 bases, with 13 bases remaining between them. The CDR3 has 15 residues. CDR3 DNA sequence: TGTGCCAGCGGGCCTTTCCGAGCTGGGGCCAACGTCCTGACTTTC. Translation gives CASGPFRAGANVLTF. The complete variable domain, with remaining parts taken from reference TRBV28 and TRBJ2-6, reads DVKVTQSSRYLVKRTGEKVFLECVQDMDHENMFWYRQDPGLGLRLIYFSYDVKMKEKGDIPEGYSVSREKKERFSLILESASTNQTSMYLCASGPFRAGANVLTFGAGSRLTVL.

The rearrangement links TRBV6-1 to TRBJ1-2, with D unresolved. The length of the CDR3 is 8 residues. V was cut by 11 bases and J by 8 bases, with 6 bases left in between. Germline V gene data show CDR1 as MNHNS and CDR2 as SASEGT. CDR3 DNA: TGTGCCTTGGGGGGCTACACCTTC. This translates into CALGGYTF.

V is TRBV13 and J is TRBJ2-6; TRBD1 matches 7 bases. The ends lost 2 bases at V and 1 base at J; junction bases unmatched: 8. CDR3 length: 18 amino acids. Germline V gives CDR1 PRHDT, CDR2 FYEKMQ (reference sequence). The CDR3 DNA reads TGTGCCAGCAGCTTATCAGGGGGAGAGGGGTCTGGGGCCAACGTCCTGACTTTC. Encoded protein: CASSLSGGEGSGANVLTF.

CDR3 loop: CASSDPGQSTYEQYF. Written as DNA, the CDR3 is TGTGCCAGCAGTGACCCGGGACAGAGCACCTACGAGCAGTACTTC. V gene TRBV6-1 combines with J gene TRBJ2-7, with 7 bases that match TRBD1. The germline V gene has CDR1 MNHNS and CDR2 SASEGT. This CDR3 comprises 15 residues. The trim removed 3 bases at V and 2 bases at J, leaving 7 bases unmatched.

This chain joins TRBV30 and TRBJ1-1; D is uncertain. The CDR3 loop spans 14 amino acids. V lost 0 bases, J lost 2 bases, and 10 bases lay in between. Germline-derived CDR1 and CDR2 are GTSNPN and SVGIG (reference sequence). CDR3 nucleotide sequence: TGTGCCTGGAGTGTAGCAGCGGGTAACACTGAAGCTTTCTTT. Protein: CAWSVAAGNTEAFF.

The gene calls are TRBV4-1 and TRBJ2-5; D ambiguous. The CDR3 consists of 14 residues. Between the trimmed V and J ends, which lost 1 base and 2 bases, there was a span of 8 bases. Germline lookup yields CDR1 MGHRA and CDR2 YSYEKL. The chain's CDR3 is CASSQGGLQETQYF. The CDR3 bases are TGCGCCAGCAGCCAAGGGGGATTACAAGAGACCCAGTACTTC.

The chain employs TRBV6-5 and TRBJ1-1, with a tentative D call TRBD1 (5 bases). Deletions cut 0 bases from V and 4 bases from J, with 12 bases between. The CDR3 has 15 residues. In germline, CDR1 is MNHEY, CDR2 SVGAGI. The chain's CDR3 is CASSYSSRAGTEAFF. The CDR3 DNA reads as TGTGCCAGCAGTTACTCGTCCAGGGCGGGCACTGAAGCTTTCTTT.

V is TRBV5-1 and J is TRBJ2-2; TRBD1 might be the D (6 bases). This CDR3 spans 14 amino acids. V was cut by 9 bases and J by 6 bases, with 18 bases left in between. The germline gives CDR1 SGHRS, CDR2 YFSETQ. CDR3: CATALGGAAGELFF. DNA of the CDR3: TGCGCCACCGCTCTAGGGGGAGCGGCCGGGGAGCTGTTTTTT.